The 16 T cell receptor beta chains given below trace back to one sample, sequenced in a study of cytomegalovirus exposure and HLA in healthy donors. Amplification used 60 Vbeta primers and 13 Jbeta primers. TCRdb keeps only in-frame clones here, not all; method: immunoSEQ multiplex PCR. This sample has about 170,000 clones, with around four fifths found just once. Sequenced: PBMCs. Receptor source: a female donor in good health and CMV-seronegative.

The chain carries TRBV4-1 and TRBJ2-2, with 12 nucleotides matching TRBD2. V trimming: 2 bases; J trimming: 6 bases; junction bases outside the gene matches: 4. Germline V gives CDR1 MGHRA, CDR2 YSYEKL. The CDR3 has 16 residues. The CDR3 bases are TGCGCCAGCAGCCAACCTAGCGGGGGGGCGTCCGGGGAGCTGTTTTTT. Translation gives CASSQPSGGASGELFF.

The V and J genes are TRBV30 and TRBJ2-7, with D unclear. In germline, CDR1 is GTSNPN, CDR2 SVGIG (reference sequence). CDR3 size: 13 residues. The ends were cut back, 0 bases at V and 4 bases at J, with 10 bases in the middle. The CDR3 nucleotides read TGTGCCTGGAGTGTCAACAGTAGGTACGAGCAGTACTTC. Its protein is CAWSVNSRYEQYF.

The rearrangement uses TRBV9 and TRBJ2-2; TRBD1 matches at 10 bases. V shed 3 bases, J shed 4 bases, and the junction held 6 bases outside the gene matches. CDR3 length equals 16 residues. Per the germline V gene, CDR1 is SGDLS and CDR2 is YYNGEE. CDR3 protein: CASSDWTGGTTGELFF. CDR3 DNA sequence: TGTGCCAGCAGCGATTGGACAGGGGGTACCACCGGGGAGCTGTTTTTT.

The chain has TRBV30 and TRBJ1-5; D remains unclear. Germline CDR1 and CDR2: GTSNPN and SVGIG (reference sequence). CDR3 length: 13 amino acids. V lost 2 bases and J lost 4, with 9 bases in between. CDR3 loop: CAWSTRGNQPQHF. In DNA form, the CDR3 reads TGTGCCTGGAGTACACGGGGTAATCAGCCCCAGCATTTT.

The rearrangement uses TRBV29-1 and TRBJ1-2; 7 positions agree with TRBD1. With V trimmed by 4 bases and J by 1 base, 3 bases remained unmatched. Germline CDR1 and CDR2: SQVTM and ANQGSEA. CDR3 length equals 13 residues. The CDR3 nucleotides read TGCAGCGTTGGGGCAGGGGGTAACTATGGCTACACCTTC. It encodes CSVGAGGNYGYTF.

V gene TRBV12-5 combines with J gene TRBJ2-7; 8 bases align to TRBD2. Germline V gives CDR1 LGHNT, CDR2 FRNRAP. CDR3 length: 16 residues. Losses at the gene ends were 3 bases for V and 2 bases for J; bases not matched to a gene: 9. The CDR3 region is CASGLGVAGRTYEQYF. The CDR3 DNA reads as TGTGCTAGTGGTTTAGGGGTAGCGGGGCGTACCTACGAGCAGTACTTC.

This clone turned up a few times. The chain carries TRBV21-1 and TRBJ1-5. TRBV21-1 is an annotated pseudogene. The CDR3 extends over 16 amino acids. In DNA, the CDR3 is TGTGCCAGCAGCAAGGCGGGACGGCTTAGCGGTCAGCCCCAGCATTTT. Amino acid sequence: CASSKAGRLSGQPQHF.

The rearrangement links TRBV28 to TRBJ2-3; 9 bases map to TRBD2. The CDR3 runs 16 residues. Looked up from germline, CDR1 is MDHEN and CDR2 is SYDVKM. V shed 7 bases, J shed 5 bases, and the junction held 13 bases outside the gene matches. This chain's CDR3 is CASTPHGGGAIDTQYF. In nucleotides, the CDR3 is TGTGCCAGCACACCCCACGGCGGGGGGGCCATAGATACGCAGTATTTT.

This chain joins TRBV10-1 and TRBJ1-2, with D possibly matching TRBD1 (6 bases). Trimming pared 2 bases from V and 2 bases from J, leaving 6 bases between. The CDR3 contains 13 residues. Germline V gene data show CDR1 as WNHNN and CDR2 as SYGVQD (reference sequence). The CDR3 coding sequence is TGCGCCAGCAGTGAGGGGACAAACTATGGCTACACCTTC. Translated, it gives CASSEGTNYGYTF.

This clone was observed a single time. The CDR3, as DNA: TGTGCCAGCAGTTCCGAGGGTGGATTTGAAGAGACCCAGTACTTC. It is translated as CASSSEGGFEETQYF. The V gene is TRBV27, the J gene TRBJ2-5; maybe TRBD2 (5 bases). This CDR3 is built from 15 residues. Germline loops: CDR1 MNHEY, CDR2 SMNVEV (reference sequence). Trimming removed 4 bases at V and 3 bases at J, with 15 bases between.

This rearrangement joins TRBV6-6 to TRBJ2-5; tentative D call: TRBD2 (6 bases). V lost 2 bases and J lost 4, with 11 bases in between. The CDR3 is 14 amino acids. CDR1 and CDR2 (germline): MNHNY, SVGAGI (reference sequence). CDR3: CASSYGGLGETQYF. CDR3 bases: TGTGCCAGCAGTTACGGGGGGTTGGGAGAGACCCAGTACTTC.

The chain joins TRBV7-3 to TRBJ2-1, with 7 bases identical to TRBD2. The CDR3 is 14 amino acids. Germline V gives CDR1 SGHTA, CDR2 FQGTGA. V shed 8 bases and J 4 bases; nucleotides not matched to a gene: 8. The CDR3 DNA reads as TGTGCCAGCTCGTACGGGGGGTCTTACAATGAGCAGTTCTTC. Its translation is CASSYGGSYNEQFF.

The rearrangement joins TRBV5-4 to TRBJ2-1; TRBD2 aligns across 10 bases. This CDR3 has 17 amino acids. The germline CDR1 and CDR2 sequences are SGHNT and YYREEE (reference sequence). After removal of 0 bases from V and 7 bases from J, the junction contained 10 bases not matched to a gene. In DNA form, the CDR3 reads TGTGCCAGCAGCTTGGCCTACGGACTAGCGGAAAATAATGAGCAGTTCTTC. The encoded protein is CASSLAYGLAENNEQFF.

This sequence joins TRBV7-7 and TRBJ2-2; D is perhaps TRBD2 (6 bases). The CDR3 totals 16 residues. The V end was cut by 1 base, the J end by 6 bases, with 15 bases between. The germline CDR1 and CDR2 sequences are SSHAT and FNYEAQ (reference sequence). As DNA, the CDR3 is TGTGCCAGCAGCTTAGTCGCGACTAGGGTTCCCGGGGAGCTGTTTTTT. It is translated as CASSLVATRVPGELFF.

The rearrangement links TRBV6-5 to TRBJ2-7; 8 positions match TRBD1. Germline V CDR1 and CDR2: MNHEY, SVGAGI. V trimming: 4 bases; J trimming: 2 bases; junction bases outside the gene matches: 7. CDR3 size: 15 residues. This CDR3 reads CASSFDRGRAYEQYF. In DNA form, the CDR3 reads TGTGCCAGCAGTTTCGACAGGGGTCGAGCCTACGAGCAGTACTTC.

The table lists this clone with a few counts. The V gene is TRBV11-2, the J gene TRBJ2-1, with 10 nucleotides matching TRBD1. The J segment lost 4 bases and the V segment lost 7 bases, leaving 7 bases of the junction unmatched. The germline V gene encodes CDR1 SGHAT and CDR2 FQNNGV. CDR3 length: 15 amino acids. CDR3 loop: CASTQGQGRYNEQFF. In DNA, the CDR3 is TGTGCCAGCACCCAGGGACAGGGGCGATACAATGAGCAGTTCTTC.